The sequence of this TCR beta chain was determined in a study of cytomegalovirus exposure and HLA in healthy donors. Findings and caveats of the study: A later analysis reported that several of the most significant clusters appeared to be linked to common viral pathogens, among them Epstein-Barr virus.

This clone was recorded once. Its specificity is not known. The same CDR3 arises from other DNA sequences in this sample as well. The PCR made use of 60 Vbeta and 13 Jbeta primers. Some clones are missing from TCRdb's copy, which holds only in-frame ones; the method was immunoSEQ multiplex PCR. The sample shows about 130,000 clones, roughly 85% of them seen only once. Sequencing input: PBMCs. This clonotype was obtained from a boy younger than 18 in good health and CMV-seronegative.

The CDR3 loop reads CASSSGLSSYEQYF. The CDR3, as DNA: TGTGCCAGCAGTTCAGGACTGAGCTCCTACGAGCAGTACTTC. This chain uses TRBV27 with TRBJ2-7; possible D gene TRBD2, 5 bases. Germline V gene sequence: CDR1 MNHEY, CDR2 SMNVEV (reference sequence). There are 14 residues in the CDR3. V was cut by 4 bases and J by 0 bases, with 10 bases left in between.